Following are 24 T cell receptor beta chains from one sample sequenced in a study of T cell responses to AZD1222 COVID-19 vaccine. Here immunoSEQ multiplex PCR was the method, and the copy in TCRdb shows in-frame clones only, minus some. The sample yields around 20,000 clones, more than 70% seen once. Sequencing was performed on peripheral blood, taken 28 days after the second AZD1222 dose. The receptors originated from an adult who received the AZD1222 COVID-19 vaccine.

The DNA for the CDR3 is TGTGCCAGCAGTACCGAGGTCCGGGCGGCTTTCTTT. Encoded protein: CASSTEVRAAFF. This sequence joins TRBV6-2 or TRBV6-3 and TRBJ1-1; no reliable D call. The CDR3 extends over 12 amino acids. Between the trimmed V and J ends, which lost 5 bases and 11 bases, there was a span of 15 bases. Germline CDR1 reads MNHEY; CDR2 reads SVGEGT.

The rearrangement joins TRBV4-2 to TRBJ1-1; TRBD1 agrees at 8 bases. Per the germline V gene, CDR1 is LGHNA and CDR2 is YNFKEQ. Trimming removed 4 bases from V and 0 bases from J; junction bases left unmatched: 4. The CDR3 is 15 residues long. CDR3: CASSPPDRVNTEAFF. The DNA of the CDR3 is TGTGCCAGCAGCCCCCCGGACAGGGTGAACACTGAAGCTTTCTTT.

This rearrangement joins TRBV4-2 to TRBJ2-5; no clear D gene. V was shortened by 0 bases and J by 5 bases, with 13 bases between the two germline ends. The germline V gene has CDR1 LGHNA and CDR2 YNFKEQ. The CDR3 has 15 amino acids. The CDR3 region has the DNA TGTGCCAGCAGCCAAGATATAACGCAGAGGGAGACCCAGTACTTC. Translated, it gives CASSQDITQRETQYF.

This clone was counted a single time. The chain is built from TRBV7-8 and TRBJ2-7; D gene unclear. This CDR3 is built from 12 residues. Germline V CDR1 and CDR2: SGHVS, FQNEAQ. V lost 3 bases and J lost 5, with 8 bases in between. The CDR3 region is CASSLFSDEQYF. For the CDR3, the DNA is TGTGCCAGCAGCTTGTTCAGTGACGAGCAGTACTTC.

The chain couples TRBV11-2 to TRBJ2-7; 8 nucleotides match TRBD2. Germline V gene lookup returns CDR1 SGHAT and CDR2 FQNNGV. This CDR3 spans 15 amino acids. The V segment lost 5 bases and the J segment 0 bases; nucleotides outside the gene matches: 6. CDR3 nucleotide sequence: TGTGCCAGCAGCCCTGGCAGCGGGGGCTCCTACGAGCAGTACTTC. Its protein is CASSPGSGGSYEQYF.

The chain carries TRBV10-3 and TRBJ2-3, with TRBD2 matching over 9 bases. V gave up 0 bases and J gave up 2 bases; unmatched junction bases: 6. The CDR3 consists of 17 residues. Germline CDR1 and CDR2: ENHRY and SYGVKD. In nucleotides, the CDR3 is TGTGCCATCAGTGAGTCGACGGGACTAGCTATCACAGATACGCAGTATTTT. This translates into CAISESTGLAITDTQYF.

This clone was seen a few times. CDR3 sequence (DNA): TGCGCCAGCAGCCAAGAACCAGGGGCCACGAACACTGAAGCTTTCTTT. Its translation: CASSQEPGATNTEAFF. This chain links TRBV4-1 with TRBJ1-1; the D gene is possibly TRBD1 (6 bases). CDR3 length equals 16 residues. Germline CDR1 is MGHRA and CDR2 is YSYEKL. V dropped 0 bases and J dropped 1 base, with 12 bases sitting between them.

In this sample, this clone turned up once. The chain carries TRBV5-5 and TRBJ2-1; TRBD2 agrees at 10 bases. Per germline, CDR1 SGHKS and CDR2 YYEKEE (reference sequence). With V trimmed by 3 bases and J by 5 bases, 5 bases remained unmatched. CDR3 length equals 15 residues. The CDR3 nucleotides are TGTGCCAGCAGCTCAACTAGCGGGGTAAACAATGAGCAGTTCTTC. Translation gives CASSSTSGVNNEQFF.

This chain's CDR3 is CASSLGTGAGYTF. The CDR3 DNA follows: TGTGCCAGCAGTTTAGGAACCGGCGCTGGCTACACCTTC. The V call is TRBV12-3 or TRBV12-4, the J call TRBJ1-2; D is uncertain. This CDR3 has 13 amino acids. Trimming pared 1 base from V and 7 bases from J, leaving 10 bases between.

The chain is built from TRBV29-1 and TRBJ2-5; D ambiguous. Trimming removed 4 bases from V and 2 bases from J, with 8 bases in between. CDR3 length: 12 residues. CDR1 is SQVTM and CDR2 is ANQGSEA in the germline V gene. The CDR3 here is CSVGGGQETQYF. In DNA, the CDR3 is TGCAGCGTTGGTGGCGGTCAAGAGACCCAGTACTTC.

This rearrangement joins TRBV5-1 to TRBJ2-7, with 14 bases matching TRBD2. CDR3 length: 18 amino acids. J lost 7 bases, V lost 2 bases, and 14 bases had no gene match. Germline CDR1 reads SGHRS; CDR2 reads YFSETQ. CDR3 coding DNA: TGCGCCAGCAGCTTTCCGGCTTTCGGGACTAGCGGGAGTGGGGAGCAGTACTTC. This sequence encodes CASSFPAFGTSGSGEQYF.

The chain carries TRBV28 and TRBJ1-6; D is ambiguous. V lost 6 bases and J lost 7, with 13 bases in between. This CDR3 has 14 amino acids. The germline gives CDR1 MDHEN, CDR2 SYDVKM. In DNA, the CDR3 is TGTGCCAGCAGGACGACTCTTGGGAATTCACCCCTCCACTTT. It is translated as CASRTTLGNSPLHF. Filled out from reference TRBV28 and TRBJ1-6, the complete variable domain reads DVKVTQSSRYLVKRTGEKVFLECVQDMDHENMFWYRQDPGLGLRLIYFSYDVKMKEKGDIPEGYSVSREKKERFSLILESASTNQTSMYLCASRTTLGNSPLHFGNGTRLTVT.

The gene calls are TRBV5-1 and TRBJ1-3; 7 bases match TRBD1. The length of the CDR3 is 15 residues. Germline V gene lookup returns CDR1 SGHRS and CDR2 YFSETQ. The J segment lost 4 bases and the V segment lost 5 bases, leaving 9 bases of the junction unmatched. In nucleotides, the CDR3 is TGCGCCAGCAGGCAAGGGACAGTGGAAGGAAACACCATATATTTT. Its protein product is CASRQGTVEGNTIYF.

The chain employs TRBV5-1 and TRBJ2-1; TRBD2 matches at 8 bases. The ends lost 4 bases at V and 5 bases at J; junction bases unmatched: 8. The CDR3 consists of 15 residues. Germline-derived CDR1 and CDR2 are SGHRS and YFSETQ. CDR3: CASSPGGGRNNEQFF. The CDR3 coding sequence is TGCGCCAGCAGCCCCGGCGGGGGGCGGAACAATGAGCAGTTCTTC.

This chain links TRBV4-3 with TRBJ2-7; D gene uncertain. The ends were cut back, 0 bases at V and 2 bases at J, with 17 bases in the middle. The CDR3 has 17 amino acids. Per the germline V gene, CDR1 is LGHNA and CDR2 is YSLEER. The CDR3 loop is CASSQDLLKLRTYEQYF. The CDR3 DNA reads as TGCGCCAGCAGCCAAGATTTGCTCAAACTCCGAACCTACGAGCAGTACTTC.

J is TRBJ2-2 and V is TRBV10-2, with a tentative D call TRBD1 (5 bases). The V end lost 6 bases, the J end lost 4 bases, and 12 bases lay between the germline ends. Germline CDR1 is WSHSY and CDR2 is SAAADI. The length of the CDR3 is 14 residues. The DNA of the CDR3 is TGCGCCAGCAGATCGCCGACAGTCACCGGGGAGCTGTTTTTT. Its protein product is CASRSPTVTGELFF.

The V and J genes are TRBV6-1 and TRBJ2-1; 7 bases fit TRBD2. Looked up from germline, CDR1 is MNHNS and CDR2 is SASEGT. The CDR3 has 15 residues. Losses at the gene ends were 1 base for V and 4 bases for J; bases not matched to a gene: 4. The CDR3 is CASSEDGGGYNEQFF. Here the CDR3 DNA reads TGTGCCAGCAGTGAAGATGGGGGAGGGTACAATGAGCAGTTCTTC.

V usage is TRBV9 and J usage is TRBJ2-3; 11 nucleotides line up with TRBD2. Germline V gene sequence: CDR1 SGDLS, CDR2 YYNGEE. The CDR3 contains 16 residues. V dropped 0 bases and J dropped 1; count of bases not matched to a gene: 1. CDR3 in DNA: TGTGCCAGCAGCGTAGAGACTAGCGGGGGCACAGATACGCAGTATTTT. Translation: CASSVETSGGTDTQYF.

The chain has TRBV18 and TRBJ2-5; 9 bases match TRBD1. Germline V gives CDR1 KGHSH, CDR2 LQKENI. V shed 6 bases and J 0 bases; nucleotides not matched to a gene: 2. CDR3 length: 14 amino acids. CDR3 bases: TGTGCCAGCTCCCGGGACAGGGACCAAGAGACCCAGTACTTC. It translates to CASSRDRDQETQYF.

The CDR3 is CATRDVGNNQPQHF. DNA of the CDR3: TGTGCCACCAGAGACGTGGGGAACAATCAGCCCCAGCATTTT. The chain is built from TRBV24-1 and TRBJ1-5; no reliable D call. CDR1 is KGHDR and CDR2 is SFDVKD in the germline V gene. Trimming took off 7 bases at V and 3 bases at J, with 12 bases between the two ends. This CDR3 region has 14 residues.

V usage is TRBV11-2 and J usage is TRBJ2-7; D not certain. Per germline, CDR1 SGHAT and CDR2 FQNNGV. The length of the CDR3 is 15 residues. V was clipped by 5 bases and J by 2 bases, with 16 bases between them. The CDR3 is CASSPLWGRPYEQYF. For the CDR3, the DNA is TGTGCCAGCAGCCCACTTTGGGGTCGACCCTACGAGCAGTACTTC.

This clone was seen only once. The V gene is TRBV19, the J gene TRBJ1-5; 8 positions agree with TRBD1. V trimming: 3 bases; J trimming: 2 bases; junction bases outside the gene matches: 9. CDR3 length: 17 residues. Germline lookup yields CDR1 LNHDA and CDR2 SQIVND (reference sequence). The DNA of the CDR3 is TGTGCCAGTAGTATGCCCGTGACAGGGGAGGGCAATCAGCCCCAGCATTTT. Translation: CASSMPVTGEGNQPQHF.

The chain combines TRBV2 with TRBJ1-2; a weak D match, TRBD1 (6 bases). The CDR3 length is 19 residues. Trimming stripped 4 bases from V and 0 bases from J, with 24 bases between. CDR1 SNHLY and CDR2 FYNNEI come from the germline V gene. CDR3 residues: CASSVLNLGQKTTNYGYTF. Here the CDR3 DNA reads TGTGCCAGCAGTGTGTTAAATCTGGGACAAAAGACCACTAACTATGGCTACACCTTC.

This chain links TRBV19 with TRBJ1-2; 8 nucleotides line up with TRBD1. After removal of 4 bases from V and 6 bases from J, the junction contained 7 bases not matched to a gene. The CDR3 consists of 14 residues. Germline CDR1 reads LNHDA; CDR2 reads SQIVND (reference sequence). For the CDR3, the DNA is TGTGCCAGTAGTACCAAGACAGGGGTGAATGGCTACACCTTC. The encoded protein is CASSTKTGVNGYTF. The full variable domain, with the rest looked up from reference TRBV19 and TRBJ1-2, is DGGITQSPKYLFRKEGQNVTLSCEQNLNHDAMYWYRQDPGQGLRLIYYSQIVNDFQKGDIAEGYSVSREKKESFPLTVTSAQKNPTAFYLCASSTKTGVNGYTFGSGTRLTVV.